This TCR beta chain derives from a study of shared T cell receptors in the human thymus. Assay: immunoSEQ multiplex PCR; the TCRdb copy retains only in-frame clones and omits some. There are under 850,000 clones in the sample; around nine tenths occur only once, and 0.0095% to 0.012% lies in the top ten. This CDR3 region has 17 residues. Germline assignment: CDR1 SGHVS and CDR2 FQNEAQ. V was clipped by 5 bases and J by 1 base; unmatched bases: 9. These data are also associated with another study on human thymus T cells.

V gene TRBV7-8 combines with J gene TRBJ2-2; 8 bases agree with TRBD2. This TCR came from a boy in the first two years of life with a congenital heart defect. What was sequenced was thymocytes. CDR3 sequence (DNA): TGTGCCAGCAGCCCGGGGGGGCCACCCGGGAACACCGGGGAGCTGTTTTTT. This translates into CASSPGGPPGNTGELFF.